The sequence of this T cell receptor (beta chain) was determined in a study of T-cell memory formation after mild COVID-19. Whole-study results and caveats: CD8+ contracting clones occupied EMRA, while CD4+ ones occupied mainly CM and EM. Memory sampled before infection contained some responding clones, suggesting cross-reactive memory joined. Clones that contracted from day 15 to 85 had balanced CD4/CD8; later expanders were CD4+ biased.

The CDR3 is 13 amino acids. Trimming removed 5 bases at V and 0 bases at J, with 7 bases between. Using constant-segment primers, 5'RACE produced TCR alpha and TCR beta cDNA libraries carrying sample barcodes and UMIs. From the 5' RACE reads, TCRdb called clonotypes with MiXCR, one entry per CDR3 protein. The sample shows 84,000 or so distinct CDR3 sequences, more than 11% of them seen only once. This clonotype was picked up a small number of times. Its antigen is not known. The source of this sequence is an adult woman who had mild COVID-19 (a few samples of this study predate the infection). Cell type and time point are not known. The rearrangement links TRBV12-3 or TRBV12-4 to TRBJ1-2; no definite D call. Sequenced material: PBMCs or a T cell subset sorted from them (not recorded which). CDR3 sequence (DNA): TGTGCCAGCAGTCCGGGCTCTAACTATGGCTACACCTTC. Translated, it gives CASSPGSNYGYTF.